A single sample gave rise to the 31 T cell receptor beta chains below, sequenced in a study of cytomegalovirus exposure and HLA in healthy donors. Repertoires were generated with immunoSEQ multiplex PCR, while TCRdb's copy carries only in-frame clones and drops some. The repertoire holds around 230,000 clones, approximately 83% seen once, with 1% to 1.5% in the top ten. Sequenced sample: PBMCs. The receptors stem from a young woman in good health and CMV-seropositive.

This CDR3 is CASSGRGYEQYF. DNA for the CDR3: TGTGCCAGCAGCGGGAGAGGCTACGAGCAGTACTTC. This chain uses TRBV5-6 with TRBJ2-7; possible D gene TRBD2, 5 bases. Per the germline V gene, CDR1 is SGHDT and CDR2 is YYEEEE. V lost 4 bases and J 3 bases, leaving 8 bases between the germline ends. The CDR3 sequence is 12 residues long.

The chain couples TRBV28 to TRBJ1-3; D gene uncertain. The CDR3 is 15 residues long. Trimming cost V 3 bases and J 4 bases, with 13 bases left between them. The V gene's germline CDR1 is MDHEN and CDR2 SYDVKM. CDR3 DNA: TGTGCCAGCAGTTTTTCGGGATCTGGCGGAAACACCATATATTTT. Amino acid sequence: CASSFSGSGGNTIYF. Full variable domain (missing parts from reference TRBV28 and TRBJ1-3): DVKVTQSSRYLVKRTGEKVFLECVQDMDHENMFWYRQDPGLGLRLIYFSYDVKMKEKGDIPEGYSVSREKKERFSLILESASTNQTSMYLCASSFSGSGGNTIYFGEGSWLTVV.

The rearrangement joins TRBV7-8 to TRBJ2-2; D remains ambiguous. Deletions cut 4 bases from V and 0 bases from J, with 15 bases between. There are 17 residues in the CDR3. In germline, CDR1 is SGHVS, CDR2 FQNEAQ. For the CDR3, the DNA is TGTGCCAGCAGCTCATTACTACCTTTAGCGAACACCGGGGAGCTGTTTTTT. This codes for CASSSLLPLANTGELFF.

The DNA of the CDR3 is TGTGCCAGCAGCGTAGGGGCTAGCGGGAGCATAAAAGAGACCCAGTACTTC. Residues: CASSVGASGSIKETQYF. The chain is built from TRBV9 and TRBJ2-5; TRBD2 aligns across 10 bases. Germline V CDR1 and CDR2: SGDLS, YYNGEE. CDR3 size: 17 residues. J gave up 3 bases and V 0 bases, and 8 bases lay outside the gene matches.

V usage is TRBV2 and J usage is TRBJ2-7, with D tentatively TRBD1 (5 bases). The CDR3 has 14 amino acids. Trimming took 3 bases from V and 0 from J, leaving 9 bases between them. CDR1 is SNHLY and CDR2 is FYNNEI in the germline V gene. The DNA of the CDR3 is TGTGCCAGCAGTGATGGGCAGGGCTCCTACGAGCAGTACTTC. Encoded protein: CASSDGQGSYEQYF.

The V and J genes are TRBV2 and TRBJ2-7; the match to TRBD2 covers 10 bases. Germline loops: CDR1 SNHLY, CDR2 FYNNEI. The CDR3 consists of 16 residues. Germline trimming cut 9 bases from V and 7 bases from J; bases unmatched to any gene: 18. The CDR3, as DNA: TGTGCCAGAAACACCGGGCCGCTAGCGGGAGTGGGTGAGCAGTACTTC. Translation gives CARNTGPLAGVGEQYF.

The chain carries TRBV5-1 and TRBJ2-7; D may be TRBD1 (6 bases). This CDR3 is 15 amino acids long. Trimming shortened V by 2 bases and J by 2 bases, and 14 bases separated the two germline ends. CDR1 is SGHRS and CDR2 is YFSETQ in the germline V gene. As DNA, the CDR3 is TGCGCCAGCAGCTTTGGGACATTAGATACCTACGAGCAGTACTTC. Translated: CASSFGTLDTYEQYF.

The genes are TRBV6-1 and TRBJ2-5, with 8 bases aligning to TRBD1. V trimming: 4 bases; J trimming: 9 bases; junction bases outside the gene matches: 4. The germline V gene encodes CDR1 MNHNS and CDR2 SASEGT. The CDR3 extends over 12 amino acids. In DNA, the CDR3 is TGTGCCAGCAGTGTTGACAGGGGAGCCCAGTACTTC. Amino acid sequence: CASSVDRGAQYF.

The V gene is TRBV27, the J gene TRBJ1-1; D possibly corresponds to TRBD1 (6 bases). The CDR3 loop spans 13 amino acids. Germline V gene sequence: CDR1 MNHEY, CDR2 SMNVEV (reference sequence). With 2 bases removed from V and 4 bases from J, the gap between germline ends came to 8 bases. The CDR3: CASSLNRATEAFF. The DNA of the CDR3 is TGTGCCAGCAGTTTAAACAGGGCCACTGAAGCTTTCTTT.

The J gene is TRBJ2-1, the V gene TRBV5-1, with 13 bases that match TRBD2. This CDR3 contains 16 residues. V shed 4 bases, J shed 0 bases, and the junction held 1 base outside the gene matches. CDR1 and CDR2 from the germline V gene are SGHRS and YFSETQ. The CDR3, as DNA: TGCGCCAGCAGCGGGACTAGCGGGGCCTCCTACAATGAGCAGTTCTTC. Its translation: CASSGTSGASYNEQFF. Together with reference TRBV5-1 and TRBJ2-1, the CDR3 gives the full variable domain: KAGVTQTPRYLIKTRGQQVTLSCSPISGHRSVSWYQQTPGQGLQFLFEYFSETQRNKGNFPGRFSGRQFSNSRSEMNVSTLELGDSALYLCASSGTSGASYNEQFFGPGTRLTVL.

The J gene is TRBJ2-3, the V gene TRBV5-1; D is undetermined. The V gene's germline CDR1 is SGHRS and CDR2 YFSETQ. V lost 2 bases to trimming and J lost 4 bases, with 5 bases between them. The CDR3 is 12 residues long. CDR3: CASSFVPDTQYF. As DNA, the CDR3 is TGCGCCAGCAGCTTCGTCCCAGATACGCAGTATTTT.

This rearrangement joins TRBV7-9 to TRBJ1-5, with D perhaps TRBD1 (6 bases). CDR3 size: 16 residues. V shed 4 bases and J shed 2 bases, with 15 bases lying between them. Looked up from germline, CDR1 is SEHNR and CDR2 is FQNEAQ (reference sequence). The CDR3 DNA is TGTGCCAGCAGCTATCAGACAGGAGACGGCAATCAGCCCCAGCATTTT. Translated, it gives CASSYQTGDGNQPQHF.

The chain uses TRBV11-3 and TRBJ2-1; 9 bases match TRBD2. The ends lost 0 bases at V and 5 bases at J; junction bases unmatched: 14. CDR3 length equals 19 residues. Germline-derived CDR1 and CDR2 are SGHNT and YENEEA. The CDR3, as DNA: TGTGCCAGCAGCTTAGAATATCGTCTAGCGGGGCATATCAACAATGAGCAGTTCTTC. Residues: CASSLEYRLAGHINNEQFF.

The chain employs TRBV27 and TRBJ2-7; 8 nucleotides align to TRBD2. Germline-derived CDR1 and CDR2 are MNHEY and SMNVEV (reference sequence). Unmatched junction bases numbered 3, after V lost 3 bases and J lost 2 bases. The CDR3 has 14 amino acids. The CDR3 is CASSLGGGTYEQYF. CDR3 sequence (DNA): TGTGCCAGCAGTTTGGGCGGGGGGACCTACGAGCAGTACTTC.

This clone has a handful of counts. The chain carries TRBV5-6 and TRBJ1-2, with TRBD1 matching over 12 bases. The J segment lost 7 bases and the V segment lost 4 bases, leaving 11 bases of the junction unmatched. CDR1 is SGHDT and CDR2 is YYEEEE in the germline V gene. The CDR3 totals 16 residues. The DNA of the CDR3 is TGTGCCAGCAGCGGAATCTCCGGGACAGGGGGCTTTGGCTACACCTTC. It encodes CASSGISGTGGFGYTF.

The CDR3 spells CASSDGGSRETQYF. CDR3 DNA sequence: TGTGCCAGCAGTGATGGCGGGAGTAGGGAGACCCAGTACTTC. The genes are TRBV25-1 and TRBJ2-5; 7 bases are a match to TRBD2. V lost 3 bases to trimming and J lost 5 bases; unmatched junction nucleotides: 6. The CDR3 spans 14 residues. Germline assignment: CDR1 MGHDK and CDR2 SYGVNS. Full variable domain (outside the CDR3, taken from reference TRBV25-1 and TRBJ2-5): EADIYQTPRYLVIGTGKKITLECSQTMGHDKMYWYQQDPGMELHLIHYSYGVNSTEKGDLSSESTVSRIRTEHFPLTLESARPSHTSQYLCASSDGGSRETQYFGPGTRLLVL.

This chain uses TRBV18 with TRBJ2-7; TRBD1 matches at 11 bases. The CDR3 has 16 amino acids. Germline CDR1 is KGHSH and CDR2 is LQKENI. J was trimmed by 4 bases and V by 3 bases; bases with no gene match: 8. The DNA for the CDR3 is TGTGCCAGCTCACCCCTCGGACAGGGGGCGAGGTACGAGCAGTACTTC. Translation: CASSPLGQGARYEQYF.

The J gene is TRBJ1-4, the V gene TRBV5-1; possible D gene TRBD1, 5 bases. CDR1 and CDR2 (germline): SGHRS, YFSETQ. Trimming left V 5 bases short and J 0 bases short, with 14 bases between. This CDR3 region has 16 residues. The CDR3 region has the DNA TGCGCCAGCAGTCCCGACGGACACTCAACTAATGAAAAACTGTTTTTT. Translated, it gives CASSPDGHSTNEKLFF.

The V gene is TRBV19, the J gene TRBJ2-6; TRBD1 aligns across 8 bases. The V segment lost 4 bases and the J segment 0 bases; nucleotides outside the gene matches: 5. There are 17 residues in the CDR3. Germline loops: CDR1 LNHDA, CDR2 SQIVND (reference sequence). The CDR3 is CASSSDRGLSGANVLTF. CDR3 in DNA: TGTGCCAGTAGTAGCGACAGGGGTCTCTCTGGGGCCAACGTCCTGACTTTC.

This clone was picked up a small number of times. V gene TRBV5-1 combines with J gene TRBJ2-1; 10 bases agree with TRBD2. The V gene end was trimmed by 3 bases and the J gene end by 7 bases; junction bases not matched to a gene: 4. Per the germline V gene, CDR1 is SGHRS and CDR2 is YFSETQ. This CDR3 has 14 amino acids. The CDR3, as DNA: TGCGCCAGCAGCTGGACTAGCGGAGGGAATGAGCAGTTCTTC. It is translated as CASSWTSGGNEQFF. The whole variable domain, remainder taken from reference TRBV5-1 and TRBJ2-1, is KAGVTQTPRYLIKTRGQQVTLSCSPISGHRSVSWYQQTPGQGLQFLFEYFSETQRNKGNFPGRFSGRQFSNSRSEMNVSTLELGDSALYLCASSWTSGGNEQFFGPGTRLTVL.

This clone has only a few counts. The CDR3, as DNA: TGTGCCAGCAGCTTTACTGACAGGGGCGATGAAAAACTGTTTTTT. The encoded protein is CASSFTDRGDEKLFF. V usage is TRBV7-9 and J usage is TRBJ1-4, with TRBD1 matching over 8 bases. Germline trimming cut 3 bases from V and 6 bases from J; bases unmatched to any gene: 6. Germline V gene lookup returns CDR1 SEHNR and CDR2 FQNEAQ (reference sequence). The CDR3 length is 15 residues.

This clone was counted a single time. The rearrangement uses TRBV7-6 and TRBJ2-1; 12 bases are a match to TRBD1. Germline values: CDR1 SGHVS, CDR2 FNYEAQ. V was pared by 1 base and J by 7 bases, with 5 bases of the junction left unmatched. The CDR3 runs to 16 residues. The CDR3 nucleotides read TGTGCCAGCAGCTTAGTACGGGGACAGGGGGCGAATGAGCAGTTCTTC. Translated, it gives CASSLVRGQGANEQFF.

CDR3 amino acids: CASSLRTDGRLTADTQYF. In DNA form, the CDR3 reads TGTGCCAGCAGTCTACGGACTGATGGGCGCCTAACGGCAGATACGCAGTATTTT. J is TRBJ2-3 and V is TRBV27, with D possibly TRBD2 on 5 matching bases. Germline V gene data show CDR1 as MNHEY and CDR2 as SMNVEV (reference sequence). Trimming cost V 5 bases and J 4 bases, with 25 bases left between them. The length of the CDR3 is 18 residues.

The chain joins TRBV28 to TRBJ2-6; 7 bases align to TRBD2. This CDR3 spans 14 amino acids. With 6 bases clipped from V and 1 base from J, the junction kept 0 bases outside the gene matches. Germline-derived CDR1 and CDR2 are MDHEN and SYDVKM. CDR3 sequence: CASRGGSGANVLTF. In DNA form, the CDR3 reads TGTGCCAGCAGGGGAGGGTCTGGGGCCAACGTCCTGACTTTC.

The chain is built from TRBV28 and TRBJ1-2; D call uncertain. This CDR3 is built from 14 residues. Trimming took off 2 bases at V and 0 bases at J, with 7 bases between the two ends. CDR1 is MDHEN and CDR2 is SYDVKM in the germline V gene. CDR3 in amino acids: CASSLRESNYGYTF. For the CDR3, the DNA is TGTGCCAGCAGTTTAAGGGAGTCTAACTATGGCTACACCTTC.

The chain employs TRBV2 and TRBJ2-1; TRBD1 matches 12 bases. The CDR3 consists of 17 residues. The germline V gene encodes CDR1 SNHLY and CDR2 FYNNEI. Trimming at V came to 6 bases and at J to 4 bases, leaving 10 bases not matched to a gene. The CDR3 reads CASSSGGDRGQYNEQFF. In nucleotides, the CDR3 is TGTGCCAGCAGCTCTGGGGGGGACAGGGGGCAGTACAATGAGCAGTTCTTC.

This clone has only a few counts. The V gene is TRBV5-1, the J gene TRBJ1-2; the D gene is possibly TRBD1 (5 bases). The CDR3 spans 14 residues. V was cut by 4 bases and J by 2 bases, with 12 bases left in between. The germline gives CDR1 SGHRS, CDR2 YFSETQ. The CDR3 DNA sequence: TGCGCCAGCAGCCAAGACAGTAGCAACTATGGCTACACCTTC. Translated: CASSQDSSNYGYTF. Supplemented by reference TRBV5-1 and TRBJ1-2, the full variable domain reads KAGVTQTPRYLIKTRGQQVTLSCSPISGHRSVSWYQQTPGQGLQFLFEYFSETQRNKGNFPGRFSGRQFSNSRSEMNVSTLELGDSALYLCASSQDSSNYGYTFGSGTRLTVV.

The chain recombines TRBV5-1 with TRBJ1-1; perhaps TRBD1 as D (5 bases). With 2 bases removed from V and 4 bases from J, the gap between germline ends came to 12 bases. The CDR3 length is 14 residues. Germline values: CDR1 SGHRS, CDR2 YFSETQ. DNA for the CDR3: TGCGCCAGCAGCTTCACCTACGACAGCACTGAAGCTTTCTTT. It encodes CASSFTYDSTEAFF.

This rearrangement joins TRBV5-1 to TRBJ1-3, with 7 bases fitting TRBD1. The CDR3 has 14 residues. Trimming removed 4 bases from V and 0 bases from J; junction bases left unmatched: 1. The germline CDR1 and CDR2 sequences are SGHRS and YFSETQ. CDR3 protein: CASSGQDSGNTIYF. The CDR3 bases are TGCGCCAGCAGCGGACAGGACTCTGGAAACACCATATATTTT.

The chain joins TRBV28 to TRBJ1-2; the D gene is possibly TRBD1 (6 bases). V dropped 2 bases and J dropped 3 bases, with 16 bases sitting between them. CDR1 and CDR2 from the germline V gene are MDHEN and SYDVKM. The CDR3 is made up of 16 amino acids. CDR3: CASSLTAQGEYYGYTF. The DNA for the CDR3 is TGTGCCAGCAGTTTAACCGCACAGGGAGAATACTATGGCTACACCTTC.

The chain's CDR3 is CASSYIIGTSGSYEQYF. The CDR3 coding sequence is TGCGCCAGCAGCTATATTATTGGGACTAGCGGGAGCTACGAGCAGTACTTC. The V and J genes are TRBV5-1 and TRBJ2-7; 14 bases are a match to TRBD2. The CDR3 covers 17 residues. Germline CDR1 SGHRS, CDR2 YFSETQ. Trimming removed 3 bases from V and 3 bases from J; junction bases left unmatched: 8.